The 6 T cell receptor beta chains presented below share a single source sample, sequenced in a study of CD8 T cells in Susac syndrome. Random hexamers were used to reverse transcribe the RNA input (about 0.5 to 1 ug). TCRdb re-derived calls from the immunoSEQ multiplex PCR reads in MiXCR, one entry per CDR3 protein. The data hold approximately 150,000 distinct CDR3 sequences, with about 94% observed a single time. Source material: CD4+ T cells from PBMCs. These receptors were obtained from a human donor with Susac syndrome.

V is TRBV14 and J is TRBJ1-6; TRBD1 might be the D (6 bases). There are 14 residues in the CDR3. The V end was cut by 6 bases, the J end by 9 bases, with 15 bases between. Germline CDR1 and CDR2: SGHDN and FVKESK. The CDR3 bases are TGTGCCAGCAGTCCACCCGACAGGTCTTCACCCCTCCACTTT. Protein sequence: CASSPPDRSSPLHF.

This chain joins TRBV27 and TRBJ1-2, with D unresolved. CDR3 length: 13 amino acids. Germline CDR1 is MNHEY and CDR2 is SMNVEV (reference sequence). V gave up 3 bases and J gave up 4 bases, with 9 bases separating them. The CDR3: CASSFKASYGYTF. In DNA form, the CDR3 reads TGTGCCAGCAGTTTTAAGGCATCCTATGGCTACACCTTC.

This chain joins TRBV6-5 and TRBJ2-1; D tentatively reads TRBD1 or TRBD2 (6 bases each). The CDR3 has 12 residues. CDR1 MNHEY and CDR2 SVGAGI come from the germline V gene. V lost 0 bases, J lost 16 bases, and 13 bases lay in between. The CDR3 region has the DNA TGTGCCAGCAGTTACTCGGGTGGGGGGCATTTCTTC. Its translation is CASSYSGGGHFF.

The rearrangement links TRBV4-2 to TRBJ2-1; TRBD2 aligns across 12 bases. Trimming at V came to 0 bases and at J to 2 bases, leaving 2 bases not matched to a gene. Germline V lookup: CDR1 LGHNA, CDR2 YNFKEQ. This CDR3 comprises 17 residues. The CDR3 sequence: CASSQDASGGAYNEQFF. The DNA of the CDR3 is TGTGCCAGCAGCCAAGATGCTAGCGGGGGGGCCTACAATGAGCAGTTCTTC.

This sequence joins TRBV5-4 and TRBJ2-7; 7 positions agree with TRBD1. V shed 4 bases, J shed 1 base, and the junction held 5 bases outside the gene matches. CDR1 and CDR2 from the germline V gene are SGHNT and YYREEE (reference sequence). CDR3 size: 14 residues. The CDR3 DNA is TGTGCCAGCAGCGACCAGGGGGAATCCTACGAGCAGTACTTC. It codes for CASSDQGESYEQYF. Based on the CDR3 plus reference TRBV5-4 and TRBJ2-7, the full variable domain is ETGVTQSPTHLIKTRGQQVTLRCSSQSGHNTVSWYQQALGQGPQFIFQYYREEENGRGNFPPRFSGLQFPNYSSELNVNALELDDSALYLCASSDQGESYEQYFGPGTRLTVT.

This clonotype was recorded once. CDR3 protein: CASSPPPDRAQGYTF. Here the CDR3 DNA reads TGTGCCAGCAGTCCTCCGCCCGACAGGGCTCAAGGCTACACCTTC. The chain links TRBV27 to TRBJ1-2, with TRBD1 identical over 7 bases. Germline V gene sequence: CDR1 MNHEY, CDR2 SMNVEV (reference sequence). Trimming at V came to 5 bases and at J to 8 bases, leaving 14 bases not matched to a gene. CDR3 length: 15 residues.